This T cell receptor (beta chain) was identified in a study of CD8+ T cells in alopecia areata. Across the whole study: Approximately 6-11-week-old female C3H/HeJ mice were grafted with skin from spontaneously alopecic roughly 6-12-month-old C3H/HeJ graft donors.

Study conclusions and caveats: TCR sharing was clearer in mice than between patients, perhaps partly owing to patient HLA diversity. Lesional scalp exceeded normal scalp in clonality, especially in alopecia totalis/universalis.

Markers used for sorting pooled cutaneous lymph node cells were CD4, CD8alpha, NKG2D, NKG2ACE and others. This clone was detected a few times. Antigen unknown. Gene names refer to mouse genes. The same CDR3 is also encoded by other DNA sequences in this sample. Isolated RNA was reverse transcribed into cDNA used as the sequencing template. The data were produced by immunoSEQ multiplex PCR, yet TCRdb's version contains in-frame clones alone and is incomplete. The repertoire consists of 200,000 to 300,000 clones, none detected only once. The receptor comes from a C3H/HeJ mouse with alopecia areata. For this strain, the MHC haplotype corresponds to H2-k. What was sequenced was CD4+ T cells sorted from a lymph node.

The CDR3 bases that were read are TGTGCCAGCAGGGACAGGGGTGAC. As protein: CASRDRGD. The entire CDR3 sequence reads CASRDRGDTQYF. The chain carries TRBV19 and TRBJ2-5; 9 bases match TRBD1. The CDR3 end lies 4 residues beyond the end of the read and is filled in from the germline J gene. Germline assignment: CDR1 FNHDT and CDR2 SITEND (reference sequence). The length of the CDR3 is 12 residues.